The T cell receptor (beta chain) under discussion was sequenced for a study of T cell responses to AZD1222 COVID-19 vaccine. General study points: CD4 TCRs covered the whole spike, strongest at regions 160-218 and 743-854.

The assay was immunoSEQ multiplex PCR, and TCRdb's table has in-frame clones only and misses some. The repertoire has about 90,000 clones, 88% of them found once; the top ten carry roughly 5.8%. Germline values: CDR1 MNHNY, CDR2 SVGAGI (reference sequence). This CDR3 spans 16 amino acids. V was pared by 4 bases and J by 0 bases, with 3 bases of the junction left unmatched. A remark on this clone: The target antigen is unknown.

The starting material was peripheral blood, obtained on day 0 of AZD1222 vaccination. The sequence came from an adult in good health. The gene calls are TRBV6-6 and TRBJ2-3; 11 positions match TRBD1. CDR3 protein: CASSWGQGGSTDTQYF. Written as DNA, the CDR3 is TGTGCCAGCAGTTGGGGACAGGGGGGTAGCACAGATACGCAGTATTTT.